This T cell receptor beta chain emerged from a study of PD-1 blockade in mismatch repair-deficient tumors. The germline V gene has CDR1 LNHDA and CDR2 SQIVND (reference sequence). This CDR3 contains 16 residues. V shed 6 bases and J 5 bases; nucleotides not matched to a gene: 9. TCRdb's copy holds only in-frame clones and misses some; the assay was immunoSEQ multiplex PCR. The sample shows 120,000 or so clones, about 86% of them seen only once. Here the sequenced sample was peripheral blood, taken 44 weeks after starting pembrolizumab. This rearrangement joins TRBV19 to TRBJ1-5; 11 bases align to TRBD1. The receptor was isolated from an adult with mismatch repair-deficient cancer. The DNA of the CDR3 is TGTGCCAGTAGCAAAAATCCGGACAGGGGGCATCAGCCCCAGCATTTT. This codes for CASSKNPDRGHQPQHF.